The clone carrying this T cell receptor beta chain was seen at least ten times. Its antigen is as yet unknown. Each TCR transcript was tagged with a 10-nucleotide random UMI during 5'RACE. TCRdb passed the 5' RACE reads through MiXCR, listing each CDR3 protein once. The repertoire holds roughly 80,000 distinct CDR3 sequences, with 4.5% to 7.5% as singletons. The data stem from a study of neurological immune-mediated disorders. General study results and limits: Phylogenetic grouping assigned the repertoires of 18 of 34 multiple sclerosis patients to a single related-CDR3 cluster, which may represent a signature.

Time point specified: longitudinal time-point 2. The germline V gene has CDR1 KGHSH and CDR2 LQKENI. The CDR3 has 15 residues. V lost 10 bases to trimming and J lost 4 bases, with 19 bases between them. This receptor was identified in a woman aged 55 to 70 with multiple sclerosis. The specimen was PBMCs. The chain has TRBV18 and TRBJ2-2, with D perhaps TRBD1 or TRBD2 (5 bases each). CDR3 sequence reads: CATTRDLGTTGELFF. The CDR3, as DNA: TGTGCCACAACCCGGGACCTCGGGACCACCGGGGAGCTGTTTTTT.